What follows are 16 T cell receptor beta chains derived from one specimen sequenced in a study of cytomegalovirus exposure and HLA in healthy donors. Use of 60 Vbeta and 13 Jbeta primers characterized the PCR. The data were produced by immunoSEQ multiplex PCR, yet TCRdb's version contains in-frame clones alone and is incomplete. The sample lists around 100,000 clones; 70% were seen once. Sequenced material: PBMCs. The receptors derive from a middle-aged man in good health and CMV-seropositive.

This clone was counted once. The chain carries TRBV14 and TRBJ2-5; D is unresolved. This CDR3 has 12 residues. Trimming took 1 base from V and 7 from J, leaving 7 bases between them. Germline values: CDR1 SGHDN, CDR2 FVKESK. CDR3 sequence reads: CASSQGAWTQYF. CDR3 nucleotides: TGTGCCAGCAGCCAAGGGGCATGGACCCAGTACTTC.

V is TRBV27 and J is TRBJ2-2, with 9 bases lining up with TRBD1. Germline V gene data show CDR1 as MNHEY and CDR2 as SMNVEV (reference sequence). This CDR3 is built from 16 residues. V shed 5 bases and J 5 bases; nucleotides not matched to a gene: 9. CDR3 residues: CASSTSGQGFTGELFF. The CDR3 nucleotides are TGTGCCAGCAGTACGTCCGGACAGGGGTTTACCGGGGAGCTGTTTTTT.

The genes are TRBV4-1 and TRBJ2-5; 8 nucleotides match TRBD2. CDR3 size: 16 residues. Germline trimming cut 3 bases from V and 4 bases from J; bases unmatched to any gene: 10. Germline-derived CDR1 and CDR2 are MGHRA and YSYEKL. The CDR3 DNA reads TGCGCCAGCAGCCACGTTACTAGCGGAAAAGGAGAGACCCAGTACTTC. As protein: CASSHVTSGKGETQYF.

The rearrangement uses TRBV7-3 and TRBJ2-3, with 10 bases matching TRBD2. The CDR3 is 15 amino acids. The J segment lost 3 bases and the V segment lost 6 bases, leaving 6 bases of the junction unmatched. CDR1 and CDR2 from the germline V gene are SGHTA and FQGTGA. The CDR3 bases are TGTGCCAGCAGAAGAGCGGGAGGGGGGACAGATACGCAGTATTTT. It is translated as CASRRAGGGTDTQYF. Based on the CDR3 plus reference TRBV7-3 and TRBJ2-3, the full variable domain is GAGVSQTPSNKVTEKGKYVELRCDPISGHTALYWYRQSLGQGPEFLIYFQGTGAADDSGLPNDRFFAVRPEGSVSTLKIQRTERGDSAVYLCASRRAGGGTDTQYFGPGTRLTVL.

The rearrangement uses TRBV28 and TRBJ2-7, with D possibly TRBD2 on 5 matching bases. Germline V gene data show CDR1 as MDHEN and CDR2 as SYDVKM. The V end was cut by 2 bases, the J end by 2 bases, with 7 bases between. This CDR3 region has 13 residues. The CDR3 loop reads CASSLRGAYEQYF. The CDR3 nucleotides read TGTGCCAGCAGTTTACGGGGTGCCTACGAGCAGTACTTC. The complete variable domain, with remaining parts taken from reference TRBV28 and TRBJ2-7, reads DVKVTQSSRYLVKRTGEKVFLECVQDMDHENMFWYRQDPGLGLRLIYFSYDVKMKEKGDIPEGYSVSREKKERFSLILESASTNQTSMYLCASSLRGAYEQYFGPGTRLTVT.

This clone was detected only once. The chain combines TRBV5-6 with TRBJ2-7; D remains unclear. The CDR3 consists of 13 residues. CDR1 SGHDT and CDR2 YYEEEE come from the germline V gene. V lost 0 bases and J 0 bases, leaving 4 bases between the germline ends. Here the CDR3 reads CASSLGISYEQYF. As DNA, the CDR3 is TGTGCCAGCAGCTTGGGTATCTCCTACGAGCAGTACTTC.

This clone was recorded once. The chain employs TRBV28 and TRBJ1-2; 7 nucleotides agree with TRBD1. The V gene's germline CDR1 is MDHEN and CDR2 SYDVKM. This CDR3 region has 15 residues. J lost 5 bases, V lost 3 bases, and 9 bases had no gene match. The CDR3 loop is CASSFRGTALYGYTF. Written as DNA, the CDR3 is TGTGCCAGCAGTTTCCGTGGGACAGCCCTTTATGGCTACACCTTC.

This chain connects TRBV4-1 to TRBJ1-2; no clear D. In germline, CDR1 is MGHRA, CDR2 YSYEKL. The V gene lost 4 bases and the J gene lost 6 bases, with 12 bases spanning the gap. The CDR3 length is 13 residues. The CDR3 sequence: CASSRNPPDGYTF. The CDR3 DNA reads TGCGCCAGCAGCCGCAACCCCCCAGATGGCTACACCTTC.

This clone has only a few counts. The V gene is TRBV9, the J gene TRBJ1-5; tentative D call: TRBD1 (6 bases). CDR3 length: 14 amino acids. Germline V gene data show CDR1 as SGDLS and CDR2 as YYNGEE. Deletions cut 4 bases from V and 6 bases from J, with 14 bases between. CDR3 protein: CASSRDTVGQPQHF. The CDR3 DNA sequence: TGTGCCAGCAGCCGGGACACAGTGGGTCAGCCCCAGCATTTT.

V and J are TRBV28 and TRBJ1-4, with D possibly matching TRBD1 (6 bases). CDR3 length equals 13 residues. The germline CDR1 and CDR2 sequences are MDHEN and SYDVKM. V gave up 6 bases and J gave up 8 bases, with 13 bases separating them. For the CDR3, the DNA is TGTGCCAGCAGACCTCGGACAGTCGAAAAACTGTTTTTT. The encoded protein is CASRPRTVEKLFF.

Concerning this clone itself: Mismatch with germline at one junction end may stem from a read error. V is TRBV19 and J is TRBJ2-3, with TRBD2 matching over 7 bases. Per germline, CDR1 LNHDA and CDR2 SQIVND (reference sequence). The CDR3 spans 11 residues. The CDR3 DNA follows: TGTGCCAGTAGCCTGGGGCGGGAGTTGAATTTT. Its translation: CASSLGRELNF.

This clone was counted a few times. The J gene is TRBJ2-6, the V gene TRBV7-2; D gene unclear. This CDR3 is 15 amino acids long. V was shortened by 2 bases and J by 0 bases, with 5 bases between the two germline ends. The germline gives CDR1 SGHTA, CDR2 FQGNSA. The CDR3, as DNA: TGTGCCAGCAGCTTATCCGTCTCTGGGGCCAACGTCCTGACTTTC. It yields the protein CASSLSVSGANVLTF.

The V and J genes are TRBV30 and TRBJ2-4, with TRBD2 as a possible D gene (6 bases). The CDR3 totals 12 residues. Trimming removed 3 bases at V and 9 bases at J, with 12 bases between. Germline values: CDR1 GTSNPN, CDR2 SVGIG (reference sequence). The CDR3, as DNA: TGTGCCTGGAGACGGGGCGGGACCATTCAGTACTTC. It is translated as CAWRRGGTIQYF. The full variable domain, with the rest looked up from reference TRBV30 and TRBJ2-4, is SQTIHQWPATLVQPVGSPLSLECTVEGTSNPNLYWYRQAAGRGLQLLFYSVGIGQISSEVPQNLSASRPQDRQFILSSKKLLLSDSGFYLCAWRRGGTIQYFGAGTRLSVL.

The V gene is TRBV7-8, the J gene TRBJ2-7, with TRBD1 as a possible D gene (5 bases). CDR3 length: 14 residues. Germline-derived CDR1 and CDR2 are SGHVS and FQNEAQ. Trimming removed 1 base from V and 4 bases from J, with 11 bases in between. The DNA for the CDR3 is TGTGCCAGCAGCTTAGAACAGGTCGGGTACGAGCAGTACTTC. Its protein is CASSLEQVGYEQYF.

The chain recombines TRBV6-5 with TRBJ2-3, with a possible D match to TRBD1 (5 bases). The CDR3 extends over 13 amino acids. Germline V gene sequence: CDR1 MNHEY, CDR2 SVGAGI. V was shortened by 10 bases and J by 1 base, with 12 bases between the two germline ends. The CDR3 protein is CATQLGGTDTQYF. DNA for the CDR3: TGTGCCACCCAGTTAGGGGGCACAGATACGCAGTATTTT.

This clone was observed a few times. The chain recombines TRBV7-6 with TRBJ1-1; D may be TRBD1 (5 bases). Looked up from germline, CDR1 is SGHVS and CDR2 is FNYEAQ. The ends were cut back, 5 bases at V and 1 base at J, with 8 bases in the middle. The CDR3 is 13 residues long. CDR3: CASSRDWNTEAFF. Written as DNA, the CDR3 is TGTGCCAGCAGCAGGGACTGGAACACTGAAGCTTTCTTT.